This entry concerns a single TCR beta chain. This entry is derived from a study of spatial heterogeneity in lung cancer. Study context: Raw sequencing reads included, on average, more than eight appearances of each unique TCR and UMI combination.

CDR3 length: 13 residues. The V gene lost 1 base and the J gene lost 7 bases, with 11 bases spanning the gap. As to time point: sample taken at primary tumor resection. The donor population consisted of some 67 patients with untreated, early-stage non-small cell lung cancer. Whole RNA obtained from tumor, nontumor lung or frozen PBMC underwent sequencing without sorting. A unique molecular identifier was attached to every TCR cDNA molecule. MiXCR, applied by TCRdb to the 5' RACE reads, yields one record per CDR3 protein. The sample shows over 450 distinct CDR3 sequences, approximately 15% of them seen only once.

The rearrangement joins TRBV12-3 or TRBV12-4 to TRBJ2-7; D is possibly TRBD2 (6 bases). This TCR was sampled from a male donor with early-stage non-small cell lung cancer. Sequencing used normal lung tissue next to the tumor, obtained at surgery. The CDR3 protein is CASSLVGLPEQYF. The CDR3 bases are TGTGCCAGCAGTTTAGTGGGACTCCCAGAGCAGTACTTC.